This T cell receptor beta chain was recovered during a study of blood T cell repertoires in COVID-19. Study details: PBMCs, B-cell-depleted T cells, or T cells were the source of the cDNA or gDNA that made up the material.

The CDR3 has 14 amino acids. Germline V gene sequence: CDR1 LGHDT, CDR2 YNNKEL (reference sequence). The V and J ends lost 3 bases and 6 bases respectively, with 11 bases between them. Per the study methods: From reference gene primer amplification, estimates of nucleated cell counts were derived. Generated by immunoSEQ multiplex PCR, the TCRdb table keeps only in-frame clones and is missing some. The V and J calls and the clone size are those of that table, but D and trimming were determined from the DNA. The sample lists under 250,000 clones; around four fifths were seen once. The chain couples TRBV3-1 (or the pseudogene TRBV3-2) to TRBJ2-2; D might be TRBD1 (7 bases). The sample was peripheral blood. This receptor was obtained from a man aged 40-49 years with active or convalescent COVID-19. For the CDR3, the DNA is TGTGCCAGCAGCCACAGGGGGGCGGCCGGGGAGCTGTTTTTT. Translated, it gives CASSHRGAAGELFF.